These T cell receptor beta chains were read from a single sample in a study of tumor and adjacent non-tumor tissue in lung cancer. TCRdb ran MiXCR on the multiplex PCR reads and lists one entry per CDR3 protein. The repertoire consists of around 76,000 distinct CDR3 sequences, with just over 75% occurring once and the leading ten covering around 38%. The sample comprised distant non-tumor lung tissue. These receptors were collected from a man in his sixties or seventies with non-small cell lung cancer. Each CDR3 is given with its conserved first and last residue. The D gene is left open where the match is weak. Clone size, where shown, is once, few, many, or a class for clones that have expanded.

d_call j_call clone_size v_call cdr3_nt cdr3_aa
. TRBJ2-2 . TRBV6-6 TGTGCCAGCACCTGGGTTGGGAGCAACACCGGGGAGCTGTTTTTT CASTWVGSNTGELFF
TRBD2 TRBJ2-3 . TRBV11-3 TGTGCCAGCAGCCTAAGGGTATCAAGCGGGAGGGCGAAATACGCAGTATTT CASSLRVSSGRAKYAVF
TRBD1 TRBJ2-7 many TRBV29-1 TGCAGCGTCGGCGAGTCGACAGGGCCCTCGGGGGAGCAGTACTTC CSVGESTGPSGEQYF
TRBD2 TRBJ2-7 once TRBV4-1 TGCGCCAGCAGCCCTGGACCCAGCGGGGAGTACGAGAACTACTTC CASSPGPSGEYENYF
TRBD2 TRBJ2-2 . TRBV6-5 TGTGTCAGCAGTTACTCAGGACTAGCGGGAGGATACACCGGGGGGCTGTTTTTT CVSSYSGLAGGYTGGLFF
. TRBJ1-1 . TRBV11-3 TGTGCCAGCAGCTTCCGTGACAGAACCGTGAACACCGAAACTTTCTTT CASSFRDRTVNTETFF
TRBD1 TRBJ1-6 many TRBV5-6 TGTGCCAGCAGCCCGGGGACAGGGCGAAATTCACCCCTCCACTTT CASSPGTGRNSPLHF
TRBD1 TRBJ1-2 . TRBV6-5 TGTACCAGCAGTTATGGTGGGACAGGTATTCTATTCGGTGGCTACACCTTC CTSSYGGTGILFGGYTF
. TRBJ2-1 few TRBV5-1 TGCGCCAGCAGCTTGGGGACTCAAAGATACAATGAGCAGTTCTTC CASSLGTQRYNEQFF
TRBD1 TRBJ2-1 many TRBV2 TGTGCCAGCAGTGAAGCGCGAACAGGGGGCATCTACAATGAGCAGTTCTTC CASSEARTGGIYNEQFF
. TRBJ1-4 . TRBV4-1 TGCGCCATCAGCCAGATGCGGGGGCAGGGGAGCGAAAAACTGTTTTTT CAISQMRGQGSEKLFF
TRBD2 TRBJ2-1 . TRBV11-2 TGTGCCAGCAGCTCCCGACTAGCTGGGATATTCAATGAGCTGTTCTTC CASSSRLAGIFNELFF
. TRBJ2-5 . TRBV20-1 TGCAGTGTTAGAGATCACAACGTTGAGACCCAGTACTTC CSVRDHNVETQYF
. TRBJ2-3 . TRBV5-1 TGCGCCAGCAACTTGGCCGGAACCCCTACGCAGTATTTT CASNLAGTPTQYF
. TRBJ1-2 many TRBV30 TGTGCCTGGAGTGGGCACAGGGCTAAGGAGGGCTACACCTTC CAWSGHRAKEGYTF
. TRBJ2-3 . TRBV12-3/TRBV12-4 TGTGCCAGCGGGAGCGGTGGGGACACAGATACGCAGTATTTT CASGSGGDTDTQYF
. TRBJ2-3 . TRBV20-1 TGCAGTGCTGGACCACCGAATAGTCGGGGGGCTCCCACAGATACGCAGTATTTT CSAGPPNSRGAPTDTQYF
. TRBJ1-1 few TRBV9 TGTGCCAGCAGCGTTACGGGGTGGGACACTGAAGCTTTCTTT CASSVTGWDTEAFF
TRBD1 TRBJ1-1 few TRBV11-3 TGTGCAAGCAGTTTCCGGGACAGAACCCTGAAAAATGAAGATTTCTTT CASSFRDRTLKNEDFF
. TRBJ2-7 . TRBV21-1 TGTGCCAGCAGAAATAACCAGGGGGTCTACGAGCAGTACTTC CASRNNQGVYEQYF
. TRBJ2-3 . TRBV7-8 TGTGCCAGCAGCTTCTTATCATGGAGAAGCGCAGATACGCAGTATTTT CASSFLSWRSADTQYF
. TRBJ1-6 . TRBV5-6 TGTGCCAGTAGCTTCGGGGGTAACTCCTATAATTCACCCCTCCACTTT CASSFGGNSYNSPLHF
. TRBJ1-4 . TRBV4-2 TGTGCCAGCAGCCAAGTACCGTTGGGGCCAGCTCATGAAAAACTGTTTTTT CASSQVPLGPAHEKLFF
TRBD1 TRBJ2-7 . TRBV6-6 TGTGCCAGCCGACAGGGAGCAGCCTATGAGCAGTACTTC CASRQGAAYEQYF
. TRBJ2-5 . TRBV14 TGTGCCAGCAGCCAAGATTTCGTCGGCGGGGAGACCCAGTACTTC CASSQDFVGGETQYF
. TRBJ2-2 many TRBV6-2/TRBV6-3 TGTGCCAGCAGTTACTCTATTCTGGAAGGCGGGACCGGGGAGCTGTTTTTT CASSYSILEGGTGELFF
. TRBJ1-1 . TRBV5-5 TGTGCCAGTAGCTTGGACCTTAACAATGAAGCTTTCTTT CASSLDLNNEAFF
. TRBJ2-7 . TRBV6-5 TGTGCCAGCAGCACGACAGGAGTTTCCTACGAGCTGTACTTC CASSTTGVSYELYF
. TRBJ1-5 . TRBV6-2/TRBV6-3 TGCGCCAGCACTTATGGGGAGAACCAGCCCCAGCATTTT CASTYGENQPQHF
TRBD2 TRBJ2-1 . TRBV12-3/TRBV12-4 TGTGCCAGGAGTCCCGCTGGGGGGGGACGTGGGAATGAGCAGTTCTTC CARSPAGGGRGNEQFF
TRBD1 TRBJ1-5 . TRBV20-1 TGCACTGCCGACCCGGACAGGGAGGAGAATCAGCCCCAGCATTTT CTADPDREENQPQHF
. TRBJ2-5 . TRBV11-2 TGTGCCAGCAGCTTAAATGGTAGGGACGAGACCCAGTACTTC CASSLNGRDETQYF
TRBD1 TRBJ2-6 . TRBV5-1 TGCGCCAGCAGCCCCGGACAGGAGGCTGGGGCCAACGTCCTGACTTTC CASSPGQEAGANVLTF
. TRBJ2-6 . TRBV6-2/TRBV6-3 TGTGCCAGCAGTCGCCCATTTAACTCTGGGGCCAACGTCCAGACTTTC CASSRPFNSGANVQTF
. TRBJ2-2 many TRBV20-1 TGCAGTGCTCGGAGGGGGTGGGGAACCGGGGAGCTGTTTTTT CSARRGWGTGELFF
TRBD2 TRBJ2-1 . TRBV5-4 TGTACCAGCAGCTTTGGAGGCGGGCTAGCGGAAGTAAATGAGCACTTCTTC CTSSFGGGLAEVNEHFF
. TRBJ2-1 once TRBV6-2/TRBV6-3 TGTGCCACCCTCGAGCTAGCCAGCTCCTACAATGAGCAGTTCTTC CATLELASSYNEQFF
TRBD1 TRBJ2-1 . TRBV11-2 TGTGCCAGCAGCTCTGTCGGGACAGGGGATATCGATGAGCAGTTCTTC CASSSVGTGDIDEQFF
. TRBJ2-5 many TRBV6-2/TRBV6-3 TGTGCCAGCAGGAGACTTGCTGGGACCCAGTACTTC CASRRLAGTQYF
. TRBJ2-7 once TRBV4-1 TGCGTTAGCAGCCCAGGTCCCTTCGGAGATTCAGACGAGCAGTACTTC CVSSPGPFGDSDEQYF
. TRBJ1-2 . TRBV29-1 TGCAGCGTCGACAGTCATAACTATGGCTACACTTTC CSVDSHNYGYTF
. TRBJ2-3 once TRBV11-3 TGTGACAGCAGCCCCCTTTCCAGCACAGATACGCAGTATTTT CDSSPLSSTDTQYF
. TRBJ2-1 . TRBV6-2/TRBV6-3 TGTGCCAGCAGCCGGCGGAATGAGCAGCTCTTC CASSRRNEQLF
. TRBJ2-2 . TRBV29-1 TGCAGCGCATTAGGGATTAGCTTAACCGGGGAGCTGTTTTTT CSALGISLTGELFF
. TRBJ2-7 . TRBV6-2/TRBV6-3 TGTACCAGCAGTTCCCAGGGGGGGCTCTACAACTACGAGCAGTACTTC CTSSSQGGLYNYEQYF
. TRBJ2-2 few TRBV5-4 TGTGCCAGCAGCTCAGACACAAGGGAGCTGTTCTTT CASSSDTRELFF
. TRBJ1-2 . TRBV29-1 TGCAGCGTTGAAGACAGCGATGCTGACATTCCCTATGGCTACACTTTC CSVEDSDADIPYGYTF
TRBD1 TRBJ2-2 many TRBV11-2 TGTGCCAGCGGCGTAGTGGGCACAGGGGTTGCAGGGGAGCTGTTTTTT CASGVVGTGVAGELFF
TRBD2 TRBJ2-1 . TRBV10-3 TGTACCATCAGTTCCAATTCCTCGCGGGGGGGAACCTATAATGAGCAGTTCTTC CTISSNSSRGGTYNEQFF